A selection of T cell receptor beta chains follows, all from one sample in a study of CD8+CD57+ T cells in acquired aplastic anemia. TCRdb recomputed calls from the reads with MiXCR, one row per CDR3 protein. Of roughly 51,000 distinct CDR3 sequences listed, about 78% are singletons. Material: sorted CD4+, CD8+, or CD8+CD57+ T cells (not recorded which) from PBMCs. The receptors shown here come from a human donor in good health, serving as a control. CDR3s include the opening cysteine and the closing phenylalanine or tryptophan. Fields, in order: J gene, V gene, CDR3 protein.

J gene: TRBJ2-3; V gene: TRBV10-1; CDR3 protein: CASSEGCGRVGDTQYF
J gene: TRBJ1-2; V gene: TRBV29-1; CDR3 protein: CSVDLGVGYTF
J gene: TRBJ2-1; V gene: TRBV7-9; CDR3 protein: CASSNSGYNEQFF
J gene: TRBJ2-3; V gene: TRBV2; CDR3 protein: CASSDSDTQYF
J gene: TRBJ2-3; V gene: TRBV5-1; CDR3 protein: CASRSTGTQYF
J gene: TRBJ1-2; V gene: TRBV5-6; CDR3 protein: CASSFDIERYYYGYTF
J gene: TRBJ1-2; V gene: TRBV19; CDR3 protein: CASRTQTGGYYGYTF
J gene: TRBJ2-3; V gene: TRBV24-1; CDR3 protein: CATSDFSTSVTTDTQYF
J gene: TRBJ1-6; V gene: TRBV7-8; CDR3 protein: CASSGTDENSPLHF
J gene: TRBJ1-6; V gene: TRBV5-1; CDR3 protein: CASSLEGDSPLHF
J gene: TRBJ2-3; V gene: TRBV15; CDR3 protein: CATSRDPTAPDTQYF
J gene: TRBJ2-7; V gene: TRBV6-2/TRBV6-3; CDR3 protein: CASSLLAGPNLHEQYF
J gene: TRBJ2-3; V gene: TRBV19; CDR3 protein: CASSSSGGTGDTQYF
J gene: TRBJ2-1; V gene: TRBV5-6; CDR3 protein: CASSLAKEGLAGHNEQFF
J gene: TRBJ2-7; V gene: TRBV2; CDR3 protein: CASSSSQGSRRQYF
J gene: TRBJ2-2; V gene: TRBV7-9; CDR3 protein: CASNDGGETGELFF
J gene: TRBJ1-2; V gene: TRBV19; CDR3 protein: CATRSGGRNGYTF
J gene: TRBJ2-7; V gene: TRBV7-8; CDR3 protein: CASRGQGNYEQYF
J gene: TRBJ1-3; V gene: TRBV7-9; CDR3 protein: CASSFTGDPGNTIYF
J gene: TRBJ2-7; V gene: TRBV3-1; CDR3 protein: CASSPTSSYEQYF
J gene: TRBJ2-7; V gene: TRBV19; CDR3 protein: CASSIRTGNSYEQYF
J gene: TRBJ2-7; V gene: TRBV15; CDR3 protein: CATRGTGNYEQYF